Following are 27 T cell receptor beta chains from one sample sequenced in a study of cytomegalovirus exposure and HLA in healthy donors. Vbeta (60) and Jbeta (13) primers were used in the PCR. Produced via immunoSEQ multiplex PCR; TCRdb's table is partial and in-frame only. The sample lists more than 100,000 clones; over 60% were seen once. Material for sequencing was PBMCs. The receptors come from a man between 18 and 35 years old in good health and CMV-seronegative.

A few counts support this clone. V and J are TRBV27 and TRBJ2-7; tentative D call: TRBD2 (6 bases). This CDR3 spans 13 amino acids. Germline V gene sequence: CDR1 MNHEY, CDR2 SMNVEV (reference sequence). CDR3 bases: TGTCCTACCGACGGGGGTCAAGGTTACGAGCAGTACTTC. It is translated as CPTDGGQGYEQYF.

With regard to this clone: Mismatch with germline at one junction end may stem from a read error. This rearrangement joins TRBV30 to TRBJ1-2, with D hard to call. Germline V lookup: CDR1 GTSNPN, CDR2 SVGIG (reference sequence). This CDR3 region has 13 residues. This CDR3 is CAWSLVTVGGYPF. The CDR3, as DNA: TGTGCCTGGAGTCTCGTGACCGTCGGAGGCTACCCCTTC.

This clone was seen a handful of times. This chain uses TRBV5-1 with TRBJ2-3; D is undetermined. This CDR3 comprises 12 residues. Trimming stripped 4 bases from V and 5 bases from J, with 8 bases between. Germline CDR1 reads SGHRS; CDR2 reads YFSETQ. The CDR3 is CASSQTGDTQYF. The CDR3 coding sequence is TGCGCCAGCAGCCAAACGGGAGATACGCAGTATTTT.

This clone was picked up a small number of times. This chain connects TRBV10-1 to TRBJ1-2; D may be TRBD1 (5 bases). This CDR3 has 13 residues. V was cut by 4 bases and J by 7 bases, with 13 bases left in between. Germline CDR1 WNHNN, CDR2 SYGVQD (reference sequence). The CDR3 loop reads CASSVKPGGGYTF. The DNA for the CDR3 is TGCGCCAGCAGTGTAAAGCCGGGGGGTGGCTACACCTTC.

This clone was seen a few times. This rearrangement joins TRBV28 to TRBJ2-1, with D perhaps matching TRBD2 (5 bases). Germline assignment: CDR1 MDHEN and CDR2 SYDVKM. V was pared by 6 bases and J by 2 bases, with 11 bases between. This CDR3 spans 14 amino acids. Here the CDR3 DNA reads TGTGCCAGCAGCCGGACTGTGACCTACAATGAGCAGTTCTTC. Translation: CASSRTVTYNEQFF.

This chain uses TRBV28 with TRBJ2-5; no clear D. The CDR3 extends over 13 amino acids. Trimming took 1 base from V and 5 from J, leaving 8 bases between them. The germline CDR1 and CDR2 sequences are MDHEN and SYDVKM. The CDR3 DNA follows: TGTGCCAGCAGTTTATCCGTCGGGGAGACCCAGTACTTC. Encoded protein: CASSLSVGETQYF.

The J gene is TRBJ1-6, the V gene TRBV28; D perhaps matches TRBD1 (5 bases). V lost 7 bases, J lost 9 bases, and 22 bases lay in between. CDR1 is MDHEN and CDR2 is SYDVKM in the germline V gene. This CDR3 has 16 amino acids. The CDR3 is CASTLTGLLGGSPLHF. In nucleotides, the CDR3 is TGTGCCAGCACCTTAACGGGGCTTCTCGGGGGTTCACCCCTCCACTTT.

DNA for the CDR3: TGTGCCAGCAGCCCTCAAGGACTGAGCTCCTACGAGCAGTACTTC. It codes for CASSPQGLSSYEQYF. The chain recombines TRBV28 with TRBJ2-7, with D possibly TRBD2 on 5 matching bases. V lost 6 bases to trimming and J lost 0 bases, with 15 bases between them. The CDR3 sequence is 15 residues long. Germline CDR1 MDHEN, CDR2 SYDVKM.

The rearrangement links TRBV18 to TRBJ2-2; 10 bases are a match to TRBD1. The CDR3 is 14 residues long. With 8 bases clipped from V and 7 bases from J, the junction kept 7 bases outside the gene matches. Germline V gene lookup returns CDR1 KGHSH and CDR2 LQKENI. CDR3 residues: CASPSTGGVGELFF. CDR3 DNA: TGTGCCAGCCCTTCGACAGGGGGCGTCGGGGAGCTGTTTTTT.

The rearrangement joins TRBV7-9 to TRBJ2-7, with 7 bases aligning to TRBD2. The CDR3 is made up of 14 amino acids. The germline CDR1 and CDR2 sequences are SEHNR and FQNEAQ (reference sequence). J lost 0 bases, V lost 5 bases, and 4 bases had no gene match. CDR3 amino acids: CASSPERDSYEQYF. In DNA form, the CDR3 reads TGTGCCAGCAGCCCCGAGCGGGACTCCTACGAGCAGTACTTC. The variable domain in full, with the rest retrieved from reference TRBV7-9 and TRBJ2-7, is DTGVSQNPRHKITKRGQNVTFRCDPISEHNRLYWYRQTLGQGPEFLTYFQNEAQLEKSRLLSDRFSAERPKGSFSTLEIQRTEQGDSAMYLCASSPERDSYEQYFGPGTRLTVT.

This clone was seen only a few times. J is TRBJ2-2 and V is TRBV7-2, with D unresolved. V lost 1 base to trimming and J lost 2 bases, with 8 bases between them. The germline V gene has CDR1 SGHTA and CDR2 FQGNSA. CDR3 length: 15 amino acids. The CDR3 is CASSLGAGNTGELFF. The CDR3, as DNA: TGTGCCAGCAGCTTAGGGGCAGGAAACACCGGGGAGCTGTTTTTT.

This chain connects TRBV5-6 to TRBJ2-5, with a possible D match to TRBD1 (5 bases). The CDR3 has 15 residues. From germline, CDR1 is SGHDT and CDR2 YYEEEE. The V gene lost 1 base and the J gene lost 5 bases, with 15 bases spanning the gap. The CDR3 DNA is TGTGCCAGCAGCTTGTTGGACCAAAAGGGGGAGACCCAGTACTTC. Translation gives CASSLLDQKGETQYF. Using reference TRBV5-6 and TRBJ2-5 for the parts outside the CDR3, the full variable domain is DAGVTQSPTHLIKTRGQQVTLRCSPKSGHDTVSWYQQALGQGPQFIFQYYEEEERQRGNFPDRFSGHQFPNYSSELNVNALLLGDSALYLCASSLLDQKGETQYFGPGTRLLVL.

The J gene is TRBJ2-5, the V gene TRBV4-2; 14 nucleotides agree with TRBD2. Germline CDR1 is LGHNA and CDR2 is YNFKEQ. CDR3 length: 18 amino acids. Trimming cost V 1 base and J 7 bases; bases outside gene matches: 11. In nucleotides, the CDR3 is TGTGCCAGCAGCCAAGCCGGGACTAGCGGGAGAGGGTCAGGGACCCAGTACTTC. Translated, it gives CASSQAGTSGRGSGTQYF.

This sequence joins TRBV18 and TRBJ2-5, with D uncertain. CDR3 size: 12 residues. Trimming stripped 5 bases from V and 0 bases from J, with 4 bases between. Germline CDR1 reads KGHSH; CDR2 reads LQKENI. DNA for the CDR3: TGTGCCAGCTCAACTTACCAAGAGACCCAGTACTTC. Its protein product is CASSTYQETQYF. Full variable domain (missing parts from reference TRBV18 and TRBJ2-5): NAGVMQNPRHLVRRRGQEARLRCSPMKGHSHVYWYRQLPEEGLKFMVYLQKENIIDESGMPKERFSAEFPKEGPSILRIQQVVRGDSAAYFCASSTYQETQYFGPGTRLLVL.

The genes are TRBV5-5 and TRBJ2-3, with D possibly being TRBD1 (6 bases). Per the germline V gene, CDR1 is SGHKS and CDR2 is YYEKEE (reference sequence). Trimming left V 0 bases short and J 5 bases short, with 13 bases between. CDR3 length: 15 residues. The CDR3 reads CASSLVQGRIDTQYF. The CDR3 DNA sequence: TGTGCCAGCAGCTTGGTGCAGGGGCGGATAGATACGCAGTATTTT.

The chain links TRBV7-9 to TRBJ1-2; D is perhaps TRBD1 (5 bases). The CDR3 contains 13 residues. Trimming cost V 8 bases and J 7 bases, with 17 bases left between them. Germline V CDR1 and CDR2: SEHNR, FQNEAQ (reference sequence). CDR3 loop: CASLTFQGGGYTF. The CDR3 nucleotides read TGTGCCAGCCTGACCTTCCAGGGTGGTGGCTACACCTTC.

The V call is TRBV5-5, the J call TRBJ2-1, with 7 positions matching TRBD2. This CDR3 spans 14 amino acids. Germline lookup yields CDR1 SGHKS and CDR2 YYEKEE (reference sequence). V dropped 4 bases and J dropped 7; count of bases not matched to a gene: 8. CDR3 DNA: TGTGCCAGCAGCCTAAGCGGGACCTGGAATGAGCAGTTCTTC. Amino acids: CASSLSGTWNEQFF.

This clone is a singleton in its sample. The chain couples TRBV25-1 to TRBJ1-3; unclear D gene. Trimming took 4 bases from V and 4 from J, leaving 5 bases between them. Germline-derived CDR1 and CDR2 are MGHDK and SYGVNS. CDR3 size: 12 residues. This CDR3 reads CASSGEGNTIYF. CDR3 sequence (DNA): TGTGCCAGCAGTGGGGAGGGAAACACCATATATTTT.

In DNA form, the CDR3 reads TGTGCCAGCAGCGAACAGGTTTCTAACTATGGCTACACCTTC. Translating it yields CASSEQVSNYGYTF. V is TRBV28 and J is TRBJ1-2; weak D call: TRBD1 (5 bases). Per the germline V gene, CDR1 is MDHEN and CDR2 is SYDVKM. V was clipped by 6 bases and J by 0 bases, with 11 bases between them. The CDR3 length is 14 residues.

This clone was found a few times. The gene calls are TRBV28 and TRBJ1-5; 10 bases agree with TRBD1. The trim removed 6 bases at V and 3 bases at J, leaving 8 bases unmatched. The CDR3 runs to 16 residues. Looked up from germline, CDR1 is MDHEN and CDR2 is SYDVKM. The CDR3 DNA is TGTGCCAGCAGATCAGGGACAGGGGTATCCAATCAGCCCCAGCATTTT. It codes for CASRSGTGVSNQPQHF.

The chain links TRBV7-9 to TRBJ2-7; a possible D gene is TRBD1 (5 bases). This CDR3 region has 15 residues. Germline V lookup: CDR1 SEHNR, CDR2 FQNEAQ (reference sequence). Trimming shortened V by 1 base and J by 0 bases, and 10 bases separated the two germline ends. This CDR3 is CASSLGGSNSYEQYF. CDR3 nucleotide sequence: TGTGCCAGCAGCTTAGGGGGCTCCAACTCCTACGAGCAGTACTTC.

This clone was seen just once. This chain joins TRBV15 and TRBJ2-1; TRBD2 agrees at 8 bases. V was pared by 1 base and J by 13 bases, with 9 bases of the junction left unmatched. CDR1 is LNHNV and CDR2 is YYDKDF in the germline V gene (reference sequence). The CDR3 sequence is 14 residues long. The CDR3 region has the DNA TGTGCCACCAGCAGAGGGTCCAGCGGGGGTATTCAGTTCTTC. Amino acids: CATSRGSSGGIQFF.

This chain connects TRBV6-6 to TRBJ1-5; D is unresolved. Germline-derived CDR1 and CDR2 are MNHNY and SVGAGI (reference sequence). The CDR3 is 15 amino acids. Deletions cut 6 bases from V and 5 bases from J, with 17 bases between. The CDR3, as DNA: TGTGCCAGCAGCCCTATAAGAGGGAGCTATCAGCCCCAGCATTTT. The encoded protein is CASSPIRGSYQPQHF.

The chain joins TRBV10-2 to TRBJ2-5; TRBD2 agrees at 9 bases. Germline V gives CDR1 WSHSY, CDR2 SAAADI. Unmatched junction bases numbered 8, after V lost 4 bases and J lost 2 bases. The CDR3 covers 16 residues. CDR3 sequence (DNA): TGCGCCAGCAGTGTGTATAGCGGGAGAGGTCAAGAGACCCAGTACTTC. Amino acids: CASSVYSGRGQETQYF.

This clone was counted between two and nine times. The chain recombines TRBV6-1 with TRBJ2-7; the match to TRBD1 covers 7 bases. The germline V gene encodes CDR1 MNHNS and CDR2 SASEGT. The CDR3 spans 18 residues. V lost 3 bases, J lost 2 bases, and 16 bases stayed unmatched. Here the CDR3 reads CASSERGQAGTITYEQYF. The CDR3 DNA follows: TGTGCCAGCAGTGAGCGAGGACAGGCCGGAACTATTACCTACGAGCAGTACTTC.

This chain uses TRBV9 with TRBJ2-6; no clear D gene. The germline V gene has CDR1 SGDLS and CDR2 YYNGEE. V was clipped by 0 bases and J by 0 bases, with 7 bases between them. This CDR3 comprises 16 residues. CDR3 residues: CASSVAKSSGANVLTF. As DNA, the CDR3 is TGTGCCAGCAGCGTAGCTAAGAGCTCTGGGGCCAACGTCCTGACTTTC.

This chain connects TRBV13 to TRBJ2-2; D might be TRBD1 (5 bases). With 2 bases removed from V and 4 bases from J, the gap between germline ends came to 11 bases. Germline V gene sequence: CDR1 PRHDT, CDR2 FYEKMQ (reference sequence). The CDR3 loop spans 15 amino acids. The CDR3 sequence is CASSLSGARTGELFF. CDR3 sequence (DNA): TGTGCCAGCAGCTTAAGTGGGGCTCGCACCGGGGAGCTGTTTTTT.